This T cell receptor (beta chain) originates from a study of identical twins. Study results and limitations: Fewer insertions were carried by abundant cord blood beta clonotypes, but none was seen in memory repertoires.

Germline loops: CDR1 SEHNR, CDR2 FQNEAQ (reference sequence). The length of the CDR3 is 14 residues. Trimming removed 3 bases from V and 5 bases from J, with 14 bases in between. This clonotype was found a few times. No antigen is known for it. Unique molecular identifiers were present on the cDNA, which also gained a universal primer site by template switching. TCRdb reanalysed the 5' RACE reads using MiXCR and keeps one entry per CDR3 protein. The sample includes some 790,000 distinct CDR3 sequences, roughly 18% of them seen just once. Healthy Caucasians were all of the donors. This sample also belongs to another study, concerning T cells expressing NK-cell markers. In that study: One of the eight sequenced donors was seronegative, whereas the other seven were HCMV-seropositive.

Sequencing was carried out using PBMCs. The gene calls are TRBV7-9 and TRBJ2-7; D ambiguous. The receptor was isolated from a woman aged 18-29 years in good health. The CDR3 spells CASSFGLNTDEQYF. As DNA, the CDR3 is TGTGCCAGCAGCTTTGGTCTGAATACTGACGAGCAGTACTTC.